One and the same sample provided the 14 T cell receptor beta chains below, sequenced in a study of OX40 agonist ivuxolimab in advanced cancers. Assay used: immunoSEQ multiplex PCR; TCRdb lists only in-frame clones, some missing. Here the sample spans tens of thousands of clones, around 84% being singletons. The sequencing here drew on CD4+ or CD8+ T cells sorted from blood, taken in a trial of the OX40 agonist ivuxolimab. All receptors derive from an adult with an advanced solid tumor such as melanoma, head and neck, liver or kidney cancer.

The rearrangement joins TRBV10-3 to TRBJ2-2, with a tentative D call TRBD2 (5 bases). The V gene lost 7 bases and the J gene lost 3 bases, with 15 bases spanning the gap. The CDR3 length is 15 residues. Per the germline V gene, CDR1 is ENHRY and CDR2 is SYGVKD. CDR3 loop: CAIKLGLADTGELFF. The DNA for the CDR3 is TGTGCCATCAAATTGGGCCTAGCCGACACCGGGGAGCTGTTTTTT.

J is TRBJ2-5 and V is TRBV5-1; 9 bases line up with TRBD2. This CDR3 is 14 amino acids long. J lost 2 bases, V lost 3 bases, and 2 bases had no gene match. Germline lookup yields CDR1 SGHRS and CDR2 YFSETQ. Here the CDR3 DNA reads TGCGCCAGCAGCTCAGCGGGGGGTCAAGAGACCCAGTACTTC. Encoded protein: CASSSAGGQETQYF.

The chain joins TRBV2 to TRBJ2-1, with D perhaps TRBD2 (6 bases). The CDR3 has 15 amino acids. The V gene's germline CDR1 is SNHLY and CDR2 FYNNEI. Between the trimmed V and J ends, which lost 3 bases and 0 bases, there was a span of 9 bases. The CDR3 coding sequence is TGTGCCAGCAGTGAGGGGGGTGGCTCCTACAATGAGCAGTTCTTC. This encodes CASSEGGGSYNEQFF.

J is TRBJ1-2 and V is TRBV11-2; unclear D gene. The CDR3 totals 15 residues. V lost 5 bases to trimming and J lost 2 bases, with 15 bases between them. Germline V gene data show CDR1 as SGHAT and CDR2 as FQNNGV. Written as DNA, the CDR3 is TGTGCCAGCAGCACCCGACTAAGTCGGAACTATGGCTACACCTTC. Translated: CASSTRLSRNYGYTF.

The chain recombines TRBV2 with TRBJ2-5; D perhaps matches TRBD2 (6 bases). Trimming left V 1 base short and J 8 bases short, with 11 bases between. Germline values: CDR1 SNHLY, CDR2 FYNNEI. The CDR3 length is 13 residues. CDR3 sequence: CASSEVEGSTQYF. For the CDR3, the DNA is TGTGCCAGCAGTGAAGTGGAGGGAAGTACCCAGTACTTC. Drawing the rest from reference TRBV2 and TRBJ2-5, the complete variable domain is EPEVTQTPSHQVTQMGQEVILRCVPISNHLYFYWYRQILGQKVEFLVSFYNNEISEKSEIFDDQFSVERPDGSNFTLKIRSTKLEDSAMYFCASSEVEGSTQYFGPGTRLLVL.

The chain has TRBV10-1 and TRBJ1-4, with D tentatively TRBD1 (5 bases). Germline-derived CDR1 and CDR2 are WNHNN and SYGVQD (reference sequence). This CDR3 comprises 19 residues. With 0 bases removed from V and 1 base from J, the gap between germline ends came to 18 bases. CDR3 sequence (DNA): TGCGCCAGCAGTGAGTCCCGACCCCGGGACCTGGTAACTAATGAAAAACTGTTTTTT. Translation gives CASSESRPRDLVTNEKLFF.

V usage is TRBV6-1 and J usage is TRBJ1-5, with TRBD1 as a possible D gene (5 bases). This CDR3 comprises 16 residues. Germline V gene sequence: CDR1 MNHNS, CDR2 SASEGT. Deletions cut 3 bases from V and 0 bases from J, with 12 bases between. The CDR3 DNA sequence: TGTGCCAGCAGTGACAATCCACAGGTTAGCAATCAGCCCCAGCATTTT. Protein: CASSDNPQVSNQPQHF.

V is TRBV6-5 and J is TRBJ1-2; no clear D gene. V was trimmed by 5 bases and J by 7 bases, leaving 14 bases between them. This CDR3 is built from 13 residues. CDR1 is MNHEY, CDR2 SVGAGI, per germline. CDR3 sequence reads: CASSTRGEGGYTF. DNA for the CDR3: TGTGCCAGCAGTACCCGGGGTGAAGGTGGCTACACCTTC.

V usage is TRBV19 and J usage is TRBJ1-1; TRBD1 matches 10 bases. The CDR3 is 15 amino acids. The V gene's germline CDR1 is LNHDA and CDR2 SQIVND (reference sequence). Germline trimming cut 3 bases from V and 5 bases from J; bases unmatched to any gene: 6. CDR3 sequence reads: CASSMRTGGWTEAFF. Written as DNA, the CDR3 is TGTGCCAGTAGTATGAGGACAGGGGGATGGACTGAAGCTTTCTTT.

This chain links TRBV5-4 with TRBJ1-1; the D is unclear. In germline, CDR1 is SGHNT, CDR2 YYREEE (reference sequence). The V end was cut by 3 bases, the J end by 1 base, with 13 bases between. CDR3 length: 15 residues. For the CDR3, the DNA is TGTGCCAGCAGCTGGGGAGTAGAGAAGAACACTGAAGCTTTCTTT. It translates to CASSWGVEKNTEAFF.

This clone was seen a handful of times. CDR3 nucleotide sequence: TGTGCCAGCAGCCTAGAACCCGGGACAGCTACGATGGAGCAGTACTTC. Amino acid sequence: CASSLEPGTATMEQYF. The chain is built from TRBV7-8 and TRBJ2-7; 7 bases map to TRBD1. The length of the CDR3 is 16 residues. Germline V lookup: CDR1 SGHVS, CDR2 FQNEAQ. With 5 bases clipped from V and 7 bases from J, the junction kept 17 bases outside the gene matches.

The chain links TRBV7-3 to TRBJ1-6, with TRBD1 as a possible D gene (5 bases). The CDR3 spans 14 residues. Trimming took 5 bases from V and 7 from J, leaving 12 bases between them. The V gene's germline CDR1 is SGHTA and CDR2 FQGTGA. The DNA of the CDR3 is TGTGCCAGCAGCCACGGCGGGGCAAATTCACCCCTCCACTTT. Translating gives CASSHGGANSPLHF.

This clone has just a few counts. The chain couples TRBV11-2 to TRBJ2-7, with TRBD1 matching 9 bases. V lost 5 bases, J lost 3 bases, and 5 bases stayed unmatched. This CDR3 region has 14 residues. Germline V gene sequence: CDR1 SGHAT, CDR2 FQNNGV. The CDR3 loop is CASSRSDRGYEQYF. Here the CDR3 DNA reads TGTGCCAGCAGCCGCTCGGACAGGGGCTACGAGCAGTACTTC. Filled out from reference TRBV11-2 and TRBJ2-7, the complete variable domain reads EAGVAQSPRYKIIEKRQSVAFWCNPISGHATLYWYQQILGQGPKLLIQFQNNGVVDDSQLPKDRFSAERLKGVDSTLKIQPAKLEDSAVYLCASSRSDRGYEQYFGPGTRLTVT.

This clone was found a few times. The V and J genes are TRBV19 and TRBJ2-7; 8 bases map to TRBD1. There are 13 residues in the CDR3. Germline assignment: CDR1 LNHDA and CDR2 SQIVND (reference sequence). Trimming cost V 5 bases and J 8 bases; bases outside gene matches: 8. The CDR3 loop reads CASSPRTGPKQYF. The CDR3 nucleotides are TGTGCCAGTAGTCCTAGGACAGGGCCTAAGCAGTACTTC.